Presented here are 21 T cell receptor beta chains from one specimen sequenced in a study of control samples from healthy donors and cancer patients. Measured with immunoSEQ multiplex PCR; TCRdb has only the in-frame clones, and not every one. The sample lists about 120,000 clones, around 90% seen once, with approximately 9% in the top ten. The sample comprised blood. The receptor set was obtained from a man between 40 and 49 years old in good health.

The chain links TRBV5-1 to TRBJ1-1; a weak D match, TRBD1 (5 bases). The CDR3 covers 17 residues. V was trimmed by 0 bases and J by 0 bases, leaving 15 bases between them. Per germline, CDR1 SGHRS and CDR2 YFSETQ. CDR3 in amino acids: CASSLAGNAGMNTEAFF. The CDR3 DNA reads TGCGCCAGCAGCTTGGCAGGGAACGCCGGGATGAACACTGAAGCTTTCTTT.

The chain carries TRBV12-3 or TRBV12-4 and TRBJ1-2; TRBD1 might be the D (5 bases). Between the trimmed V and J ends, which lost 2 bases and 3 bases, there was a span of 7 bases. CDR3 length equals 13 residues. The CDR3: CASSLQGHYGYTF. CDR3 nucleotides: TGTGCCAGCAGTTTACAGGGCCACTATGGCTACACCTTC.

The chain links TRBV2 to TRBJ2-1; D may correspond to TRBD1 or TRBD2 (5 bases each). The CDR3 totals 15 residues. Germline V gene lookup returns CDR1 SNHLY and CDR2 FYNNEI. V was trimmed by 3 bases and J by 6 bases, leaving 15 bases between them. CDR3: CASSDGGRGANEQFF. The CDR3 bases are TGTGCCAGCAGTGATGGTGGACGAGGGGCCAATGAGCAGTTCTTC. Based on the CDR3 plus reference TRBV2 and TRBJ2-1, the full variable domain is EPEVTQTPSHQVTQMGQEVILRCVPISNHLYFYWYRQILGQKVEFLVSFYNNEISEKSEIFDDQFSVERPDGSNFTLKIRSTKLEDSAMYFCASSDGGRGANEQFFGPGTRLTVL.

This chain uses TRBV25-1 with TRBJ1-3; D is ambiguous. CDR1 is MGHDK and CDR2 is SYGVNS in the germline V gene. The CDR3 is 14 amino acids. V lost 1 base and J lost 3, with 7 bases in between. CDR3 bases: TGTGCCAGCAGTGAATTGCCAGGTGGAAACACCATATATTTT. Encoded protein: CASSELPGGNTIYF.

A word on this clone: The junction departs from the called germline gene at one end, perhaps through a read error. This chain links TRBV4-1 with TRBJ1-5, with TRBD1 as a possible D gene (5 bases). CDR3 length equals 16 residues. CDR1 and CDR2 from the germline V gene are MGHRA and YSYEKL. This CDR3 is CASSQGGRGSDQPQHF. The DNA for the CDR3 is TGCGCCAGCAGCCAAGGTGGGAGGGGTAGCGATCAGCCCCAGCATTTT.

The gene calls are TRBV19 and TRBJ2-3, with a possible D match to TRBD2 (7 bases). Trimming took 5 bases from V and 1 from J, leaving 13 bases between them. The CDR3 contains 15 residues. Germline loops: CDR1 LNHDA, CDR2 SQIVND (reference sequence). Here the CDR3 reads CASSPRGPRTDTQYF. DNA of the CDR3: TGTGCCAGTAGTCCGCGGGGGCCCCGCACAGATACGCAGTATTTT.

The rearrangement uses TRBV24-1 and TRBJ2-7, with D perhaps TRBD1 (5 bases). V gave up 2 bases and J gave up 2 bases, with 12 bases separating them. Germline CDR1 reads KGHDR; CDR2 reads SFDVKD. The CDR3 runs to 15 residues. The CDR3 DNA sequence: TGTGCCACCAGTGATTCCCAGGGTACCACCTACGAGCAGTACTTC. It yields the protein CATSDSQGTTYEQYF.

Many counts were recorded for this clone. The rearrangement links TRBV12-3 or TRBV12-4 to TRBJ1-5; D is undetermined. Deletions cut 7 bases from V and 6 bases from J, with 13 bases between. The CDR3 length is 13 residues. CDR3 residues: CASNYLIGQPQHF. CDR3 in DNA: TGTGCCAGCAACTACCTTATAGGTCAGCCCCAGCATTTT.

This clone came up once. Here the CDR3 DNA reads TGTGCCACGGCTAAACAAGGATACGAGCAGTACTTC. This gives the protein CATAKQGYEQYF. V and J are TRBV6-5 and TRBJ2-7; D call uncertain. The germline V and J ends were trimmed by 10 bases and 4 bases, with 14 bases remaining between them. Germline-derived CDR1 and CDR2 are MNHEY and SVGAGI. There are 12 residues in the CDR3.

This chain connects TRBV19 to TRBJ1-2; 8 bases align to TRBD1. V lost 6 bases, J lost 4 bases, and 4 bases stayed unmatched. In germline, CDR1 is LNHDA, CDR2 SQIVND (reference sequence). The CDR3 has 13 residues. The CDR3 nucleotides are TGTGCCAGTAGAAGGACAGGGCCCTATGGCTACACCTTC. It is translated as CASRRTGPYGYTF.

The chain joins TRBV5-1 to TRBJ1-1, with D unclear. V was pared by 0 bases and J by 0 bases, with 6 bases between. The CDR3 has 14 residues. Per germline, CDR1 SGHRS and CDR2 YFSETQ. The CDR3 protein is CASSLANLNTEAFF. The CDR3 nucleotides are TGCGCCAGCAGCTTGGCGAACTTGAACACTGAAGCTTTCTTT.

The chain has TRBV11-3 and TRBJ2-6, with 10 bases identical to TRBD1. CDR1 is SGHNT, CDR2 YENEEA, per germline. This CDR3 has 17 residues. Unmatched junction bases numbered 5, after V lost 6 bases and J lost 0 bases. This CDR3 is CASSTGTGDSGANVLTF. CDR3 sequence (DNA): TGTGCCAGCAGTACCGGGACAGGGGACTCTGGGGCCAACGTCCTGACTTTC.

This clone was recorded once. V is TRBV24-1 and J is TRBJ2-2; 9 bases are a match to TRBD1. The CDR3 is 15 residues long. Germline V gene data show CDR1 as KGHDR and CDR2 as SFDVKD. Trimming removed 9 bases from V and 4 bases from J; junction bases left unmatched: 8. The CDR3 DNA reads as TGTGCCACCGGGGACAGGGAAGGAAGCACCGGGGAGCTGTTTTTT. Encoded protein: CATGDREGSTGELFF.

This clone is a singleton in its sample. The rearrangement links TRBV6-5 to TRBJ1-4, with D unclear. Trimming stripped 2 bases from V and 8 bases from J, with 12 bases between. The CDR3 is made up of 14 amino acids. CDR1 and CDR2 from the germline V gene are MNHEY and SVGAGI. The CDR3 sequence: CASSYPLTEEKLFF. As DNA, the CDR3 is TGTGCCAGCAGTTACCCCCTCACGGAGGAAAAACTGTTTTTT.

This chain connects TRBV21-1 to TRBJ2-1; the table's D call of TRBD2 was not tested on the DNA. TRBV21-1 is a pseudogene segment. The CDR3 is made up of 18 amino acids. The CDR3 DNA sequence: TGTGCCAGCAGCACCTCTTGGGGGGGAGGCGTGGGTTACAATGAGCAGTTCTTC. Protein sequence: CASSTSWGGGVGYNEQFF.

This clone was seen once. This chain links TRBV25-1 with TRBJ2-7; possibly TRBD2 for D (7 bases). CDR3 length equals 14 residues. Trimming removed 6 bases at V and 5 bases at J, with 17 bases between. Germline V gives CDR1 MGHDK, CDR2 SYGVNS. The CDR3 nucleotides read TGTGCCAGCAGGAGGGGGGGCCCCTGGGACGAGCAGTACTTC. Translated: CASRRGGPWDEQYF.

This clone was observed a single time. The J gene is TRBJ1-1, the V gene TRBV19, with D maybe TRBD1 (6 bases). V shed 6 bases and J shed 1 base, with 12 bases lying between them. This CDR3 comprises 14 residues. The germline CDR1 and CDR2 sequences are LNHDA and SQIVND (reference sequence). CDR3 residues: CASRTEGGNTEAFF. The CDR3 bases are TGTGCCAGTAGGACTGAAGGGGGGAACACTGAAGCTTTCTTT.

This rearrangement joins TRBV7-9 to TRBJ2-1, with 8 bases aligning to TRBD2. J gave up 9 bases and V 5 bases, and 12 bases lay outside the gene matches. From germline, CDR1 is SEHNR and CDR2 FQNEAQ (reference sequence). The CDR3 spans 15 residues. This CDR3 is CASSRVSGGAGEQFF. In nucleotides, the CDR3 is TGTGCCAGCAGCCGGGTTTCCGGGGGGGCTGGTGAGCAGTTCTTC.

This clone has more than one count but fewer than ten. The chain combines TRBV7-8 with TRBJ2-3; 8 nucleotides agree with TRBD1. Germline lookup yields CDR1 SGHVS and CDR2 FQNEAQ. With 5 bases clipped from V and 3 bases from J, the junction kept 10 bases outside the gene matches. The CDR3 is made up of 16 amino acids. CDR3 coding DNA: TGTGCCAGCAGCCCCCGGGACCAGGGGGCAACAGATACGCAGTATTTT. It encodes CASSPRDQGATDTQYF.

The rearrangement joins TRBV6-4 to TRBJ2-3, with TRBD1 matching over 8 bases. The length of the CDR3 is 15 residues. Germline V gene lookup returns CDR1 MRHNA and CDR2 SNTAGT. V lost 5 bases and J lost 3; bases outside the gene matches: 7. The CDR3 region has the DNA TGTGCCAGCAGTCAGGACAGGGTAGGAACAGATACGCAGTATTTT. As protein: CASSQDRVGTDTQYF.

The chain combines TRBV15 with TRBJ2-3; D is perhaps TRBD1 (6 bases). CDR1 is LNHNV, CDR2 YYDKDF, per germline (reference sequence). This CDR3 contains 17 residues. Deletions cut 1 base from V and 2 bases from J, with 16 bases between. In nucleotides, the CDR3 is TGTGCCACCAGCAGAGGGATGCCGGGACAAACCACAGATACGCAGTATTTT. Translation: CATSRGMPGQTTDTQYF.